The TCR beta chain under discussion was sequenced for a study of T-cell memory formation after mild COVID-19. General study findings and limits: Whether day 37 second-wave clones are SARS-CoV-2-specific was not confirmed. Pre-infection memory showed some responding clones, and this suggested that cross-reactive memory joined.

The germline CDR1 and CDR2 sequences are KGHDR and SFDVKD. Between the trimmed V and J ends, which lost 9 bases and 4 bases, there was a span of 9 bases. The CDR3 contains 12 residues. As regards this clonotype: What it recognizes is unknown.

TCRdb reprocessed the 5' RACE reads with MiXCR, giving one entry per CDR3 protein. The sample has 150,000 or so distinct CDR3 sequences, roughly 14% seen once; the top ten hold around 14%. V and J are TRBV24-1 and TRBJ2-1; TRBD2 might be the D (7 bases). The sequenced sample was PBMCs or a T cell subset sorted from them (not recorded which). The source is an adult woman who had mild COVID-19 (a few samples of this study predate the infection). Cell type and time point are not known. The CDR3 here is CATRGAYNEQFF. The DNA of the CDR3 is TGTGCCACCCGGGGGGCTTACAATGAGCAGTTCTTC.